This TCR beta chain emerged from a study of OX40 agonist ivuxolimab in advanced cancers. In germline, CDR1 is SGHDT, CDR2 YYEEEE. The CDR3 is made up of 13 amino acids. Profiled with immunoSEQ multiplex PCR; TCRdb holds only in-frame clones, not every one. Among 70,000 to 90,000 clones listed, about 88% were seen once. V gene TRBV5-6 combines with J gene TRBJ2-5; 7 bases fit TRBD2. The end of the DNA aligns better with TRBJ2-7, so the J call may be wrong. The sequence was obtained from an adult with an advanced solid tumor such as melanoma, head and neck, liver or kidney cancer. Sequencing was performed on CD4+ or CD8+ T cells sorted from blood, taken in a trial of the OX40 agonist ivuxolimab. The CDR3 reads CASSFTSAYEQYF. The CDR3 coding sequence is TGTGCCAGCAGCTTTACTAGCGCCTACGAGCAGTACTTC.